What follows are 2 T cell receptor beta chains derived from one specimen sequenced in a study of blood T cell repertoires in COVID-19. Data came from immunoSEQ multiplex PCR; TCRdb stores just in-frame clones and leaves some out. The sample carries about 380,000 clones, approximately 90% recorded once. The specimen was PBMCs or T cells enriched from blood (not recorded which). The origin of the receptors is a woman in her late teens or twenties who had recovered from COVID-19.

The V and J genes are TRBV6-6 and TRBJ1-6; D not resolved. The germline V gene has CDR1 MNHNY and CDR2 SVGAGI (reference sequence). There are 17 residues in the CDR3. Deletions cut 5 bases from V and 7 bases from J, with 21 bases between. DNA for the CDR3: TGTGCCAGCAGTCTCGGGGAAGAATATGTCGCAAATTCACCCCTCCACTTT. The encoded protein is CASSLGEEYVANSPLHF.

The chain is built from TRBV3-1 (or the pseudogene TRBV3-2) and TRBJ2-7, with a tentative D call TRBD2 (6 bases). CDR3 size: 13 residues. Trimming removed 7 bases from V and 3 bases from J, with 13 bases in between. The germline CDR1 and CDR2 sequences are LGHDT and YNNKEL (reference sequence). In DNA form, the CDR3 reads TGTGCCAGCAAAACTGAGGGAGGCTACGAGCAGTACTTC. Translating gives CASKTEGGYEQYF.